A single sample gave rise to the 32 T cell receptor beta chains below, sequenced in a study of early T cells in non-severe SARS-CoV-2 infection. MiXCR, applied by TCRdb to the 5' RACE reads, yields one record per CDR3 protein. This table has about 46,000 distinct CDR3 sequences, roughly 5.7% appearing once. Sequenced here: whole blood, sampled at baseline. These receptors originate from an adult who was a healthcare worker with PCR-confirmed SARS-CoV-2 infection or an uninfected control (not recorded which).

This clonotype was counted a few times. The rearrangement joins TRBV7-2 to TRBJ1-5, with TRBD1 as a possible D gene (5 bases). The CDR3 spans 16 residues. The V and J ends lost 8 bases and 1 base respectively, with 18 bases between them. Germline values: CDR1 SGHTA, CDR2 FQGNSA. This CDR3 reads CASFPSGTWSNQPQHF. The CDR3 nucleotides read TGTGCCAGCTTCCCCTCCGGGACGTGGAGCAATCAGCCCCAGCATTTT.

In this sample, this clonotype turned up many times. The chain has TRBV29-1 and TRBJ2-1; 11 nucleotides match TRBD1. Germline CDR1 is SQVTM and CDR2 is ANQGSEA. The length of the CDR3 is 14 residues. The V segment lost 4 bases and the J segment 1 base; nucleotides outside the gene matches: 0. For the CDR3, the DNA is TGCAGCGTTGGGGACAGGGGGTCCTACAATGAGCAGTTCTTC. Translating it yields CSVGDRGSYNEQFF.

This clonotype was counted many times. V gene TRBV7-9 combines with J gene TRBJ2-1; TRBD2 matches 7 bases. The V gene's germline CDR1 is SEHNR and CDR2 FQNEAQ (reference sequence). The CDR3 is 15 residues long. Losses at the gene ends were 5 bases for V and 5 bases for J; bases not matched to a gene: 9. CDR3 sequence: CASSSPGLPNNEQFF. In nucleotides, the CDR3 is TGTGCCAGCAGCAGTCCGGGACTACCTAACAATGAGCAGTTCTTC.

This clonotype was found a few times. V and J are TRBV30 and TRBJ2-1; 14 bases are a match to TRBD2. Per the germline V gene, CDR1 is GTSNPN and CDR2 is SVGIG (reference sequence). This CDR3 has 20 amino acids. Trimming took 2 bases from V and 6 from J; bases not matched to a gene: 18. Here the CDR3 reads CAWSPPRLAGGPTPPNEQFF. In DNA, the CDR3 is TGTGCCTGGAGTCCCCCGCGACTAGCGGGAGGGCCGACACCCCCCAATGAGCAGTTCTTC.

This clonotype was counted many times. The rearrangement uses TRBV24-1 and TRBJ2-1; no clear D. Deletions cut 5 bases from V and 0 bases from J, with 13 bases between. CDR1 and CDR2 from the germline V gene are KGHDR and SFDVKD. The CDR3 is made up of 16 amino acids. The CDR3 region is CATSGPNSDSYNEQFF. The CDR3 DNA reads TGTGCCACCAGTGGACCCAACAGCGACTCCTACAATGAGCAGTTCTTC.

This clonotype was recorded many times. The chain employs TRBV7-8 and TRBJ2-1, with D maybe TRBD1 (5 bases). CDR3 size: 15 residues. V dropped 6 bases and J dropped 7 bases, with 19 bases sitting between them. Germline V CDR1 and CDR2: SGHVS, FQNEAQ. The DNA of the CDR3 is TGTGCCAGCAGGACCTCCCAGGGAACGGGTAATGAGCAGTTCTTC. Encoded protein: CASRTSQGTGNEQFF.

The chain carries TRBV3-1 and TRBJ1-1; 7 bases are a match to TRBD1. V lost 2 bases, J lost 3 bases, and 12 bases stayed unmatched. CDR1 and CDR2 from the germline V gene are LGHDT and YNNKEL (reference sequence). The CDR3 length is 17 residues. The DNA for the CDR3 is TGTGCCAGCAGCCAAAATCCGACAGGGAGGTTCGACACTGAAGCTTTCTTT. The encoded protein is CASSQNPTGRFDTEAFF.

The gene calls are TRBV25-1 and TRBJ2-5, with a possible D match to TRBD1 (6 bases). Between the trimmed V and J ends, which lost 4 bases and 2 bases, there was a span of 17 bases. This CDR3 comprises 16 residues. From germline, CDR1 is MGHDK and CDR2 SYGVNS. This CDR3 reads CASSGQRGSLQETQYF. The CDR3 DNA reads TGTGCCAGCAGTGGGCAGAGGGGGTCCCTTCAAGAGACCCAGTACTTC.

This clonotype was detected many times. The J gene is TRBJ1-4, the V gene TRBV12-3 or TRBV12-4; no definite D call. This CDR3 has 13 amino acids. The ends were cut back, 5 bases at V and 6 bases at J, with 10 bases in the middle. The DNA for the CDR3 is TGTGCCAGCAGTCCCCAACGGTATGAAAAACTGTTTTTT. Translating gives CASSPQRYEKLFF.

This clonotype was observed a few times. Possible read error: a much larger clone is one base away. This chain connects TRBV28 to TRBJ2-1; maybe TRBD1 (6 bases). Germline assignment: CDR1 MDHEN and CDR2 SYDVKM. The CDR3 runs 15 residues. V dropped 6 bases and J dropped 3 bases, with 15 bases sitting between them. The CDR3 DNA reads as TGTGCCAGCAGACTGAACAGGGCGTACTACAATGAGCAGTTCTTC. The encoded protein is CASRLNRAYYNEQFF.

This clonotype was detected many times. The genes are TRBV6-1 and TRBJ2-5; 10 bases map to TRBD1. With 5 bases clipped from V and 3 bases from J, the junction kept 6 bases outside the gene matches. CDR1 and CDR2 from the germline V gene are MNHNS and SASEGT. The CDR3 has 15 amino acids. CDR3 sequence (DNA): TGTGCCAGCAGTCAGACAGGGGGCAGGGAAGAGACCCAGTACTTC. This codes for CASSQTGGREETQYF.

This clonotype was counted many times. The CDR3 nucleotides read TGCAGTGCTAGAGGCCGAGGGGGGTCTGGGGCCAACGTCCTGACTTTC. It codes for CSARGRGGSGANVLTF. The rearrangement uses TRBV20-1 and TRBJ2-6; D may match TRBD1 or TRBD2 (6 bases each). CDR3 length: 16 residues. Deletions cut 1 base from V and 1 base from J, with 11 bases between. The V gene's germline CDR1 is DFQATT and CDR2 SNEGSKA (reference sequence).

This clonotype was recorded at least ten times. The chain uses TRBV12-3 or TRBV12-4 and TRBJ1-3; no clear D gene. V was shortened by 5 bases and J by 7 bases, with 9 bases between the two germline ends. The CDR3 is 12 residues long. CDR3 in amino acids: CASSPRVNTIYF. The CDR3, as DNA: TGTGCCAGCAGTCCCCGGGTCAACACCATATATTTT.

In this sample, this clonotype turned up a few times. The rearrangement uses TRBV5-1 and TRBJ2-1, with 8 bases aligning to TRBD2. The V and J ends lost 5 bases and 6 bases, in that order; junction bases with no gene match: 10. CDR3 size: 15 residues. The germline V gene has CDR1 SGHRS and CDR2 YFSETQ. The chain's CDR3 is CASSLAGTFLNEQFF. The CDR3 DNA follows: TGCGCCAGCAGTTTAGCGGGAACCTTTCTCAATGAGCAGTTCTTC.

This clonotype came up many times. This chain links TRBV11-2 with TRBJ1-4; D uncertain. The CDR3 extends over 14 amino acids. With 6 bases removed from V and 7 bases from J, the gap between germline ends came to 15 bases. CDR1 SGHAT and CDR2 FQNNGV come from the germline V gene. The DNA of the CDR3 is TGTGCCAGCAGAACCGTCAGGTTTCCTGAAAAACTGTTTTTT. This sequence encodes CASRTVRFPEKLFF.

This clonotype was seen ten or more times. The V gene is TRBV2, the J gene TRBJ2-2; TRBD2 might be the D (5 bases). This CDR3 comprises 15 residues. V gave up 6 bases and J gave up 6 bases, with 17 bases separating them. Per the germline V gene, CDR1 is SNHLY and CDR2 is FYNNEI. The CDR3 bases are TGTGCCAGCAGGGGAACCGGGAAATGGGCCGGGGAGCTGTTTTTT. It specifies CASRGTGKWAGELFF. The entire variable domain, with the rest obtained from reference TRBV2 and TRBJ2-2, is as follows: EPEVTQTPSHQVTQMGQEVILRCVPISNHLYFYWYRQILGQKVEFLVSFYNNEISEKSEIFDDQFSVERPDGSNFTLKIRSTKLEDSAMYFCASRGTGKWAGELFFGEGSRLTVL.

This clonotype was detected many times. The rearrangement joins TRBV11-2 to TRBJ1-1; maybe TRBD1 (5 bases). Germline V gene sequence: CDR1 SGHAT, CDR2 FQNNGV. Between the trimmed V and J ends, which lost 5 bases and 0 bases, there was a span of 13 bases. The CDR3 loop spans 15 amino acids. The CDR3 region is CASSPRWGVNTEAFF. The CDR3 DNA sequence: TGTGCCAGCAGCCCGAGATGGGGGGTGAACACTGAAGCTTTCTTT.

In this sample, this clonotype turned up a few times. This chain joins TRBV11-3 and TRBJ2-1; D gene unclear. The germline V gene has CDR1 SGHNT and CDR2 YENEEA. V lost 0 bases, J lost 8 bases, and 5 bases lay in between. The CDR3 has 12 amino acids. CDR3 in DNA: TGTGCCAGCAGCTTAGATAGTGATGAGCAGTTCTTC. Its protein product is CASSLDSDEQFF. Full variable domain (outside the CDR3, taken from reference TRBV11-3 and TRBJ2-1): EAGVVQSPRYKIIEKKQPVAFWCNPISGHNTLYWYLQNLGQGPELLIRYENEEAVDDSQLPKDRFSAERLKGVDSTLKIQPAELGDSAVYLCASSLDSDEQFFGPGTRLTVL.

In its sample, this clonotype was seen many times. The chain combines TRBV24-1 with TRBJ2-5; TRBD1 agrees at 12 bases. CDR1 is KGHDR, CDR2 SFDVKD, per germline. The CDR3 consists of 19 residues. V gave up 3 bases and J gave up 4 bases; unmatched junction bases: 14. This chain's CDR3 is CATSDAGTGGTQGGETQYF. CDR3 bases: TGTGCCACCAGTGATGCCGGGACAGGGGGCACCCAGGGGGGAGAGACCCAGTACTTC.

The table lists this clonotype with many counts. The V call is TRBV7-9, the J call TRBJ2-5; TRBD2 aligns across 10 bases. The CDR3 is 14 residues long. V lost 4 bases to trimming and J lost 5 bases; unmatched junction nucleotides: 4. Per germline, CDR1 SEHNR and CDR2 FQNEAQ (reference sequence). In DNA, the CDR3 is TGTGCCAGCAGCTCGGGACTAGCGTTCGAGACCCAGTACTTC. As protein: CASSSGLAFETQYF.

This clonotype was detected only a few times. The V gene is TRBV11-2, the J gene TRBJ2-1, with D unresolved. The CDR3 runs to 13 residues. V was clipped by 0 bases and J by 6 bases, with 6 bases between them. In germline, CDR1 is SGHAT, CDR2 FQNNGV. The CDR3 here is CASSLESTNEQFF. CDR3 nucleotides: TGTGCCAGCAGCTTAGAATCCACCAATGAGCAGTTCTTC.

This clonotype has ten or more counts. CDR3 in DNA: TGTGCCATCAGTGAGTCGGTTCCCCTCACAGATACGCAGTATTTT. It encodes CAISESVPLTDTQYF. V and J are TRBV10-3 and TRBJ2-3; D uncertain. The CDR3 is 15 residues long. From germline, CDR1 is ENHRY and CDR2 SYGVKD. The germline V and J ends were trimmed by 0 bases and 2 bases, with 9 bases remaining between them.

The gene calls are TRBV27 and TRBJ2-2; 8 positions match TRBD1. The V segment lost 5 bases and the J segment 6 bases; nucleotides outside the gene matches: 8. The germline gives CDR1 MNHEY, CDR2 SMNVEV (reference sequence). CDR3 length: 15 residues. CDR3 bases: TGTGCCAGCAGTCTCACCGGGACAGGATCCGGGGAGCTGTTTTTT. Translation gives CASSLTGTGSGELFF.

This clonotype was detected a few times. This chain connects TRBV7-3 to TRBJ1-4, with a tentative D call TRBD1 (6 bases). The CDR3 length is 17 residues. The V and J ends lost 5 bases and 3 bases respectively, with 19 bases between them. CDR1 and CDR2 (germline): SGHTA, FQGTGA. The chain's CDR3 is CASSPTLRQGPNEKLFF. CDR3 bases: TGTGCCAGCAGCCCCACTTTACGGCAGGGGCCTAATGAAAAACTGTTTTTT. Using reference TRBV7-3 and TRBJ1-4 for the parts outside the CDR3, the full variable domain is GAGVSQTPSNKVTEKGKYVELRCDPISGHTALYWYRQSLGQGPEFLIYFQGTGAADDSGLPNDRFFAVRPEGSVSTLKIQRTERGDSAVYLCASSPTLRQGPNEKLFFGSGTQLSVL.

There are many counts of this clonotype. The J gene is TRBJ1-2, the V gene TRBV6-1, with 7 bases matching TRBD1. Losses at the gene ends were 7 bases for V and 6 bases for J; bases not matched to a gene: 14. CDR1 and CDR2 from the germline V gene are MNHNS and SASEGT. This CDR3 region has 15 residues. The CDR3 protein is CASTPTGEGADGYTF. The CDR3 bases are TGTGCCAGCACCCCTACCGGGGAGGGGGCTGATGGCTACACCTTC.

This clonotype was counted at least ten times. The chain recombines TRBV11-2 with TRBJ2-7; D is ambiguous. Germline-derived CDR1 and CDR2 are SGHAT and FQNNGV. This CDR3 region has 13 residues. With 8 bases removed from V and 0 bases from J, the gap between germline ends came to 11 bases. DNA of the CDR3: TGTGCCAGCGTTCTAGGAAACTCCTACGAGCAGTACTTC. It yields the protein CASVLGNSYEQYF.

This clonotype was observed at least ten times. J is TRBJ1-4 and V is TRBV7-9; TRBD1 matches at 12 bases. Germline CDR1 is SEHNR and CDR2 is FQNEAQ (reference sequence). V trimming: 5 bases; J trimming: 8 bases; junction bases outside the gene matches: 3. The CDR3 is 14 residues long. CDR3 amino acids: CASSAGTGGEKLFF. The CDR3 coding sequence is TGTGCCAGCAGCGCCGGGACAGGGGGCGAAAAACTGTTTTTT.

Ten or more counts support this clonotype. This chain links TRBV2 with TRBJ1-1; TRBD1 aligns across 9 bases. The germline V gene has CDR1 SNHLY and CDR2 FYNNEI. The CDR3 spans 14 residues. The trim removed 6 bases at V and 7 bases at J, leaving 9 bases unmatched. CDR3: CASRPDRGRHEAFF. In DNA, the CDR3 is TGTGCCAGCAGGCCAGACAGGGGGAGACATGAAGCTTTCTTT.

At least ten counts were recorded for this clonotype. The chain links TRBV20-1 to TRBJ1-1; D is ambiguous. The germline V and J ends were trimmed by 2 bases and 1 base, with 20 bases remaining between them. Per the germline V gene, CDR1 is DFQATT and CDR2 is SNEGSKA (reference sequence). This CDR3 contains 17 residues. The CDR3 bases are TGCAGTGCTAGACGCGTGCCAAAGCAGCCCCAGAACACTGAAGCTTTCTTT. It is translated as CSARRVPKQPQNTEAFF.

This clonotype was detected many times. The V and J genes are TRBV27 and TRBJ1-4; D is unresolved. Germline CDR1 reads MNHEY; CDR2 reads SMNVEV (reference sequence). The V gene lost 6 bases and the J gene lost 5 bases, with 10 bases spanning the gap. The CDR3 sequence is 13 residues long. CDR3 protein: CASSGSGNEKLFF. In DNA form, the CDR3 reads TGTGCCAGCAGCGGGAGCGGGAATGAAAAACTGTTTTTT.

This clonotype has at least ten counts. This chain joins TRBV4-1 and TRBJ1-3, with 12 bases lining up with TRBD1. The CDR3 extends over 17 amino acids. CDR1 MGHRA and CDR2 YSYEKL come from the germline V gene. Trimming at V came to 2 bases and at J to 6 bases, leaving 8 bases not matched to a gene. The CDR3 spells CASSQHGGQGAENTIYF. The CDR3 coding sequence is TGCGCCAGCAGCCAACATGGGGGACAGGGGGCGGAAAACACCATATATTTT.

This clonotype has at least ten counts. The chain employs TRBV28 and TRBJ2-7; 10 nucleotides match TRBD1. The length of the CDR3 is 15 residues. Germline loops: CDR1 MDHEN, CDR2 SYDVKM. J lost 6 bases, V lost 4 bases, and 9 bases had no gene match. The CDR3 sequence is CASSSIGTGDREQYF. The CDR3 DNA reads TGTGCCAGCAGTTCGATTGGGACAGGGGATCGCGAGCAGTACTTC.